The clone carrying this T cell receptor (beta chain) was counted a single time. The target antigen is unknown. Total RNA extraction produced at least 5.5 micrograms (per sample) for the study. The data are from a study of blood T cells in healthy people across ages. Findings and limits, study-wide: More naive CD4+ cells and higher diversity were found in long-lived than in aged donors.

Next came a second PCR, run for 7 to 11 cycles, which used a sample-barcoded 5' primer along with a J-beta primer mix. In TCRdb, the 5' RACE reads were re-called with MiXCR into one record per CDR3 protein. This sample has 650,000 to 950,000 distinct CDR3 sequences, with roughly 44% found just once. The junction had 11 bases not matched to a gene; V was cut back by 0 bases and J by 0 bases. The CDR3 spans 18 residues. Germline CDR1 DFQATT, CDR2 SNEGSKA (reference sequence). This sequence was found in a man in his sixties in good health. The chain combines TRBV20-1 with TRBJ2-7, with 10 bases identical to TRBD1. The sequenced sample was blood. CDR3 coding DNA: TGCAGTGCTAGAGATTCCAGGACAGGGGGTTACAGCTCCTACGAGCAGTACTTC. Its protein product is CSARDSRTGGYSSYEQYF.